This entry lists 11 T cell receptor beta chains sequenced from one sample in a study of type 1 and type 2 diabetes patients. Amplification started from genomic DNA. Amplification of the beta chain CDR3 used 30 forward and 13 reverse multiplex primers. One entry per CDR3 protein, called by TCRdb with MiXCR from the multiplex PCR reads. The sample holds fewer than 350,000 distinct CDR3 sequences, more than 45% seen once. Specimen: peripheral blood mononuclear cells (PBMCs). Receptors were obtained from a man in his late teens or twenties with type 2 diabetes.

The chain has TRBV6-6 and TRBJ2-1, with 10 bases identical to TRBD1. Germline CDR1 reads MNHNY; CDR2 reads SVGAGI (reference sequence). This CDR3 is 16 amino acids long. Unmatched junction bases numbered 9, after V lost 5 bases and J lost 5 bases. CDR3 protein: CASSRTGQGIHNEQFF. In DNA, the CDR3 is TGTGCCAGCAGTCGGACGGGACAGGGGATACACAATGAGCAGTTCTTC.

J is TRBJ2-7 and V is TRBV19, with D hard to call. The CDR3 covers 17 residues. Trimming took 3 bases from V and 3 from J, leaving 21 bases between them. The germline gives CDR1 LNHDA, CDR2 SQIVND (reference sequence). CDR3 in DNA: TGTGCCAGTAGTATTTTGAATAGTGTGGAGCGTATCTACGAGCAGTACTTC. Amino acid sequence: CASSILNSVERIYEQYF.

The chain uses TRBV2 and TRBJ2-7, with 8 bases matching TRBD1. Germline-derived CDR1 and CDR2 are SNHLY and FYNNEI. The CDR3 covers 17 residues. Trimming took 6 bases from V and 4 from J; bases not matched to a gene: 17. The CDR3 spells CASRSGQGITLRYEQYF. The CDR3, as DNA: TGTGCCAGCAGATCAGGACAGGGAATAACCTTGAGATACGAGCAGTACTTC.

V and J are TRBV19 and TRBJ2-3, with TRBD2 identical over 9 bases. Germline V gene sequence: CDR1 LNHDA, CDR2 SQIVND (reference sequence). The ends lost 4 bases at V and 4 bases at J; junction bases unmatched: 6. The length of the CDR3 is 15 residues. The CDR3 DNA reads TGTGCCAGTAGTACCGGGACTAGCCCCGCAGATACGCAGTATTTT. Its translation: CASSTGTSPADTQYF.

The chain has TRBV19 and TRBJ2-7; D may be TRBD2 (5 bases). The CDR3 length is 14 residues. V lost 4 bases and J lost 0, with 10 bases in between. From germline, CDR1 is LNHDA and CDR2 SQIVND (reference sequence). For the CDR3, the DNA is TGTGCCAGTAGTACCCACAGCGGCTCCTACGAGCAGTACTTC. Translating it yields CASSTHSGSYEQYF.

This chain connects TRBV30 to TRBJ2-5, with TRBD1 identical over 7 bases. CDR3 length equals 14 residues. Germline loops: CDR1 GTSNPN, CDR2 SVGIG (reference sequence). Unmatched junction bases numbered 11, after V lost 5 bases and J lost 5 bases. The DNA of the CDR3 is TGTGCCTGGCGAAACAGGGGATCTTGGGAGACCCAGTACTTC. Its protein is CAWRNRGSWETQYF.

In DNA, the CDR3 is TGTGCCTGGAGTGTAAGGGAAAAGTTGACCCTGAACACTGAAGCTTTCTTT. Translating gives CAWSVREKLTLNTEAFF. This sequence joins TRBV30 and TRBJ1-1; no clear D gene. Trimming stripped 0 bases from V and 0 bases from J, with 17 bases between. Germline values: CDR1 GTSNPN, CDR2 SVGIG (reference sequence). The CDR3 has 17 amino acids.

There are a few counts of this clonotype. The chain has TRBV2 and TRBJ2-7, with 12 positions matching TRBD2. Germline V gene lookup returns CDR1 SNHLY and CDR2 FYNNEI. The V gene end was trimmed by 3 bases and the J gene end by 2 bases; junction bases not matched to a gene: 2. This CDR3 is 15 amino acids long. CDR3: CASSEWTSGAYEQYF. CDR3 DNA: TGTGCCAGCAGTGAGTGGACTAGCGGGGCCTACGAGCAGTACTTC. Complete variable domain (other parts from reference TRBV2 and TRBJ2-7): EPEVTQTPSHQVTQMGQEVILRCVPISNHLYFYWYRQILGQKVEFLVSFYNNEISEKSEIFDDQFSVERPDGSNFTLKIRSTKLEDSAMYFCASSEWTSGAYEQYFGPGTRLTVT.

Remarks on this clonotype: A much larger clone lies a single base off, so this may be a read error. The final CDR3 position lacks the conserved phenylalanine or tryptophan, pointing to a likely read error. The rearrangement joins TRBV2 to TRBJ2-7, with D maybe TRBD1 (5 bases). The CDR3 has 14 amino acids. Germline V lookup: CDR1 SNHLY, CDR2 FYNNEI. The ends were cut back, 1 base at V and 2 bases at J, with 9 bases in the middle. CDR3 sequence reads: CASSEVGLAYEQYS. In nucleotides, the CDR3 is TGTGCCAGCAGTGAAGTGGGGCTGGCCTACGAGCAGTACTCC.

This clonotype was recorded only once. The genes are TRBV19 and TRBJ2-7; unclear D gene. CDR3 length equals 16 residues. V lost 1 base and J lost 2, with 15 bases in between. From germline, CDR1 is LNHDA and CDR2 SQIVND (reference sequence). This chain's CDR3 is CASSIAPRPPPYEQYF. The CDR3 DNA sequence: TGTGCCAGTAGTATAGCCCCGCGTCCACCCCCCTACGAGCAGTACTTC.

This chain joins TRBV27 and TRBJ2-7, with 12 bases fitting TRBD2. Per germline, CDR1 MNHEY and CDR2 SMNVEV (reference sequence). Trimming at V came to 2 bases and at J to 5 bases, leaving 13 bases not matched to a gene. The CDR3 loop spans 18 amino acids. The CDR3 region has the DNA TGTGCCAGCAGTTTAGTTCCCTTTCTAGCGGGAGGGTACCACGAGCAGTACTTC. Protein sequence: CASSLVPFLAGGYHEQYF.